These T cell receptor beta chains were read from a single sample in a study of cytomegalovirus exposure and HLA in healthy donors. Measured with immunoSEQ multiplex PCR; TCRdb has only the in-frame clones, and not every one. This table holds fewer than 95,000 clones, about 85% found once. Sequenced: PBMCs. The source of these receptors is a man aged 35 to 55 in good health and CMV-seropositive. CDR3s include the opening cysteine and the closing phenylalanine or tryptophan. D genes are given only for firm matches. A row's size may be missing; if present it is once, few, many or a size class.

j_gene: TRBJ2-2
v_gene: TRBV29-1
d_gene: TRBD2
abundance: .
CDR3aa: CSVRERLAGVAGELFF
CDR3nt: TGCAGCGTTCGGGAACGACTAGCGGGAGTGGCCGGGGAGCTGTTTTTT

j_gene: TRBJ2-2
v_gene: TRBV11-2
d_gene: TRBD1
abundance: .
CDR3aa: CASSWGTANTGELFF
CDR3nt: TGTGCCAGCAGCTGGGGGACAGCGAACACCGGGGAGCTGTTTTTT

j_gene: TRBJ2-1
v_gene: TRBV6-4
d_gene: .
abundance: .
CDR3aa: CASSDPGDADEQFF
CDR3nt: TGTGCCAGCAGTGACCCGGGAGATGCCGATGAGCAGTTCTTC

j_gene: TRBJ1-2
v_gene: TRBV28
d_gene: .
abundance: .
CDR3aa: CASSLPGLTNYGYTF
CDR3nt: TGTGCCAGCAGTTTACCAGGGTTAACTAACTATGGCTACACCTTC

j_gene: TRBJ2-3
v_gene: TRBV19
d_gene: TRBD2
abundance: .
CDR3aa: CASSIARERDPTQYF
CDR3nt: TGTGCCAGTAGTATCGCTCGGGAGCGGGATCCTACGCAGTATTTT

j_gene: TRBJ1-1
v_gene: TRBV10-3
d_gene: .
abundance: .
CDR3aa: CAIKREPNTEAFF
CDR3nt: TGTGCCATCAAGAGGGAGCCTAACACTGAAGCTTTCTTT

j_gene: TRBJ1-1
v_gene: TRBV6-1
d_gene: TRBD1
abundance: .
CDR3aa: CASSERGPSNTEAFF
CDR3nt: TGTGCCAGCAGTGAAAGGGGGCCCTCAAACACTGAAGCTTTCTTT

j_gene: TRBJ2-2
v_gene: TRBV7-8
d_gene: .
abundance: .
CDR3aa: CASSPGNTGELFF
CDR3nt: TGTGCCAGCAGCCCGGGGAACACCGGGGAGCTGTTTTTT

j_gene: TRBJ2-1
v_gene: TRBV19
d_gene: TRBD1
abundance: once
CDR3aa: CASSIPGQGWSYNEQFF
CDR3nt: TGTGCCAGTAGTATCCCGGGACAGGGGTGGTCCTACAATGAGCAGTTCTTC

j_gene: TRBJ1-5
v_gene: TRBV11-2
d_gene: TRBD1
abundance: .
CDR3aa: CASSFTDRANQPQHF
CDR3nt: TGTGCCAGCAGCTTCACGGACAGGGCAAATCAGCCCCAGCATTTT

j_gene: TRBJ2-7
v_gene: TRBV18
d_gene: .
abundance: .
CDR3aa: CASSPRIREDEQYF
CDR3nt: TGTGCCAGCTCACCACGGATCAGGGAGGACGAGCAGTACTTC

j_gene: TRBJ1-6
v_gene: TRBV27
d_gene: .
abundance: .
CDR3aa: CASSSPGQGVDSPLHF
CDR3nt: TGTGCCAGCAGTTCACCCGGCCAGGGTGTTGATTCACCCCTCCACTTT

j_gene: TRBJ2-5
v_gene: TRBV4-2
d_gene: TRBD2
abundance: .
CDR3aa: CASSKSSGTSGAETQYF
CDR3nt: TGTGCCAGCAGCAAAAGCTCCGGGACTAGCGGGGCAGAGACCCAGTACTTC

j_gene: TRBJ2-7
v_gene: TRBV5-6
d_gene: .
abundance: .
CDR3aa: CASSLGGPLTGQYF
CDR3nt: TGTGCCAGCAGCTTGGGAGGTCCCCTCACCGGGCAGTACTTC

j_gene: TRBJ2-1
v_gene: TRBV5-1
d_gene: TRBD2
abundance: .
CDR3aa: CASSLDPGGGDEQFF
CDR3nt: TGCGCCAGCAGCTTGGACCCGGGGGGGGGCGATGAGCAGTTCTTC

j_gene: TRBJ1-4
v_gene: TRBV4-2
d_gene: .
abundance: .
CDR3aa: CASSQDLGLREKLFF
CDR3nt: TGTGCCAGCAGCCAAGATTTGGGACTGCGTGAAAAACTGTTTTTT

j_gene: TRBJ2-5
v_gene: TRBV5-6
d_gene: .
abundance: .
CDR3aa: CASSMGNPSRETQYF
CDR3nt: TGTGCCAGCAGCATGGGTAATCCTAGTAGGGAGACCCAGTACTTC

j_gene: TRBJ2-1
v_gene: TRBV28
d_gene: TRBD2
abundance: .
CDR3aa: CASTSGGAYNEQFF
CDR3nt: TGTGCCAGCACCAGCGGGGGGGCCTACAATGAGCAGTTCTTC

j_gene: TRBJ1-4
v_gene: TRBV4-2
d_gene: .
abundance: .
CDR3aa: CASSQHIRLAATNEKLFF
CDR3nt: TGTGCCAGCAGCCAACACATACGACTTGCCGCAACTAATGAAAAACTGTTTTTT

j_gene: TRBJ2-2
v_gene: TRBV7-8
d_gene: .
abundance: .
CDR3aa: CASSPHVRGELFF
CDR3nt: TGTGCCAGCAGCCCCCACGTACGGGGGGAGCTGTTTTTT